This T cell receptor beta chain derives from a study of shared clonotypes between healthy human individuals. On the study more broadly: For every donor, three CD4 naive, three CD4 memory, two CD8 naive and one CD8 memory plates were used. Findings of the study overall: It was the non-shared clonotypes that had lower generation probabilities than clonotypes shared by all four donors.

Deep-level assay runs were performed. Only in-frame clones appear in the TCRdb table, and some are missing; sequencing was by immunoSEQ multiplex PCR. Of more than 1 million clones listed, around 82% were seen once; the top ten hold more than 0.5%. CDR1 is SGHNT and CDR2 is YENEEA in the germline V gene. The CDR3 totals 13 residues. The V end lost 2 bases, the J end lost 7 bases, and 12 bases lay between the germline ends. This clone was detected only a few times. Its antigen is still unknown. This chain connects TRBV11-3 to TRBJ2-7; D uncertain. The TCR was taken from a man between 18 and 35 years old in good health. Some clones in this sample may be carry-over from other donors' samples. The sequenced material came from memory CD4+ T cells from PBMCs. The subset here: CD45RA-negative fraction. DNA for the CDR3: TGTGCCAGCAGCTTATTGACCGGTGGAGAGCAGTACTTC. Protein product: CASSLLTGGEQYF. Full variable domain (remainder filled in from reference TRBV11-3 and TRBJ2-7): EAGVVQSPRYKIIEKKQPVAFWCNPISGHNTLYWYLQNLGQGPELLIRYENEEAVDDSQLPKDRFSAERLKGVDSTLKIQPAELGDSAVYLCASSLLTGGEQYFGPGTRLTVT.